This entry lists 15 T cell receptor beta chains sequenced from one sample in a study of control samples from healthy donors and cancer patients. Sequenced by immunoSEQ multiplex PCR; TCRdb stores in-frame clones only, minus some. The table records 40,000 to 50,000 clones, approximately 70% of them present only once. The sequencing input was formalin-fixed, paraffin-embedded tissue. All receptors come from a male donor with melanoma.

This chain uses TRBV5-5 with TRBJ2-1; maybe TRBD1 (5 bases). CDR3 length: 14 amino acids. The germline CDR1 and CDR2 sequences are SGHKS and YYEKEE (reference sequence). The V and J ends lost 4 bases and 7 bases respectively, with 15 bases between them. The CDR3 protein is CASSTTIQENEQFF. DNA for the CDR3: TGTGCCAGCAGCACAACGATACAGGAAAATGAGCAGTTCTTC.

This rearrangement joins TRBV7-3 to TRBJ2-1; 11 bases agree with TRBD2. Unmatched junction bases numbered 7, after V lost 4 bases and J lost 5 bases. The CDR3 spans 16 residues. The germline CDR1 and CDR2 sequences are SGHTA and FQGTGA. Written as DNA, the CDR3 is TGTGCCAGCAGCTCGTCGGGACTAGCGGAAAACAATGAGCAGTTCTTC. Translated, it gives CASSSSGLAENNEQFF.

The chain couples TRBV20-1 to TRBJ2-7, with D unresolved. The germline V gene has CDR1 DFQATT and CDR2 SNEGSKA (reference sequence). V lost 3 bases to trimming and J lost 3 bases, with 6 bases between them. The CDR3 is made up of 11 amino acids. The CDR3 DNA reads TGCAGTGCTAGCTCCAACTACGAGCAGTACTTC. Translation gives CSASSNYEQYF.

This chain connects TRBV28 to TRBJ1-5; 12 bases fit TRBD1. The CDR3 has 18 residues. Germline V gene lookup returns CDR1 MDHEN and CDR2 SYDVKM. V lost 5 bases and J lost 2; bases outside the gene matches: 10. DNA of the CDR3: TGTGCCAGCAGTGTCCCGGGACAGGGGGCTAGAGGCAATCAGCCCCAGCATTTT. This encodes CASSVPGQGARGNQPQHF.

V gene TRBV6-1 combines with J gene TRBJ2-4; 11 bases agree with TRBD2. The J segment lost 0 bases and the V segment lost 7 bases, leaving 17 bases of the junction unmatched. CDR3 size: 20 residues. Germline CDR1 and CDR2: MNHNS and SASEGT. The CDR3 spells CASNDATSGKPRLAKNIQYF. In nucleotides, the CDR3 is TGTGCCAGCAATGACGCGACTAGCGGGAAACCCCGGTTAGCCAAAAACATTCAGTACTTC.

This rearrangement joins TRBV5-1 to TRBJ2-7; TRBD2 matches at 7 bases. CDR3 length: 16 residues. From germline, CDR1 is SGHRS and CDR2 YFSETQ. J gave up 2 bases and V 1 base, and 9 bases lay outside the gene matches. The DNA for the CDR3 is TGCGCCAGCAGCTTGTCGGGCGGGAGTATAGCCTACGAGCAGTACTTC. It codes for CASSLSGGSIAYEQYF.

This sequence joins TRBV2 and TRBJ1-1; tentatively, D is TRBD1 (5 bases). Per the germline V gene, CDR1 is SNHLY and CDR2 is FYNNEI. Trimming left V 6 bases short and J 6 bases short, with 14 bases between. The CDR3 loop spans 13 amino acids. The CDR3 is CASSRDAAAEAFF. The CDR3 region has the DNA TGTGCCAGCAGCCGGGACGCGGCGGCTGAAGCTTTCTTT. Supplemented by reference TRBV2 and TRBJ1-1, the full variable domain reads EPEVTQTPSHQVTQMGQEVILRCVPISNHLYFYWYRQILGQKVEFLVSFYNNEISEKSEIFDDQFSVERPDGSNFTLKIRSTKLEDSAMYFCASSRDAAAEAFFGQGTRLTVV.

The rearrangement links TRBV6-8 to TRBJ1-5; D uncertain. This CDR3 has 13 residues. Germline V lookup: CDR1 MNHGY, CDR2 SAAAGT. Trimming cost V 5 bases and J 4 bases, with 9 bases left between them. The DNA for the CDR3 is TGTGCCAGCAGTGTCTCAGAGAATCAGCCCCAGCATTTT. It yields the protein CASSVSENQPQHF.

The table lists this clone with a few counts. The CDR3 is CSVDGGAPGTQYF. The CDR3 DNA is TGCAGCGTTGATGGTGGCGCGCCTGGGACGCAGTATTTT. V gene TRBV29-1 combines with J gene TRBJ2-3; D uncertain. Trimming pared 3 bases from V and 9 bases from J, leaving 16 bases between. Germline V gene lookup returns CDR1 SQVTM and CDR2 ANQGSEA. The CDR3 sequence is 13 residues long.

This clone was observed a few times. The V call is TRBV6-5, the J call TRBJ2-3, with D tentatively TRBD1 or TRBD2 (5 bases each). This CDR3 has 15 amino acids. V was shortened by 3 bases and J by 2 bases, with 12 bases between the two germline ends. Germline-derived CDR1 and CDR2 are MNHEY and SVGAGI. CDR3 in amino acids: CASSYGLGTTDTQYF. CDR3 DNA: TGTGCCAGCAGTTATGGGCTAGGGACCACAGATACGCAGTATTTT.

This chain uses TRBV4-1 with TRBJ2-7; TRBD2 matches 8 bases. This CDR3 spans 14 amino acids. V shed 5 bases and J 3 bases; nucleotides not matched to a gene: 6. CDR1 and CDR2 (germline): MGHRA, YSYEKL. This CDR3 is CASSYRSGSYEQYF. The CDR3 nucleotides read TGCGCCAGCAGCTACAGAAGCGGGAGCTACGAGCAGTACTTC.

This chain links TRBV10-2 with TRBJ1-1, with D possibly matching TRBD1 (6 bases). The CDR3 sequence is 13 residues long. Germline assignment: CDR1 WSHSY and CDR2 SAAADI. V lost 6 bases and J lost 4, with 12 bases in between. Here the CDR3 reads CASRQGGGTEAFF. CDR3 DNA: TGCGCCAGCAGACAGGGCGGAGGCACTGAAGCTTTCTTT.

Of note for this clone: Other DNA sequences of this sample code for an identical CDR3. The CDR3 sequence is CASRLTANTGELFF. CDR3 sequence (DNA): TGTGCCAGTAGACTGACTGCGAACACCGGGGAGCTGTTTTTT. The chain uses TRBV19 and TRBJ2-2, with D uncertain. The CDR3 length is 14 residues. Germline V gives CDR1 LNHDA, CDR2 SQIVND (reference sequence). With 6 bases removed from V and 0 bases from J, the gap between germline ends came to 8 bases.

The gene calls are TRBV6-1 and TRBJ1-3; no reliable D call. Germline CDR1 and CDR2: MNHNS and SASEGT. Trimming pared 4 bases from V and 1 base from J, leaving 17 bases between. This CDR3 comprises 17 residues. CDR3 sequence (DNA): TGTGCCAGCAGTGGCGGCGGTTGGGGTAAATCTGGAAACACCATATATTTT. It translates to CASSGGGWGKSGNTIYF.

The rearrangement links TRBV21-1 to TRBJ2-7; TRBD2, the table's D call, lacks a check against the DNA. TRBV21-1 is classified as a pseudogene. The CDR3 is made up of 16 amino acids. CDR3 DNA: TGTGCCAGCAGCACGACTAGCGGGAGTGATTCCTACGAGCAGTACTTC. As protein: CASSTTSGSDSYEQYF.